What follows is one T cell receptor beta chain and its context. The data stem from a study of blood T cell repertoires in COVID-19. As for the study in general: In each case, the material was cDNA or gDNA derived from T cells, B-cell-depleted T cells, or PBMCs.

Cohort allocation depended upon clinical history that participants reported. Repertoires were generated with immunoSEQ multiplex PCR, while TCRdb's copy carries only in-frame clones and drops some. The sample consists of 300,000 to 400,000 clones, approximately 86% of them appearing once. Germline V gene sequence: CDR1 SGHAT, CDR2 FQNNGV. The CDR3 spans 12 residues. Deletions cut 1 base from V and 12 bases from J, with 10 bases between. This chain uses TRBV11-2 with TRBJ2-1; D is possibly TRBD2 (6 bases). This receptor was taken from a woman aged 40 to 50 with acute COVID-19. Sequenced sample: PBMCs or T cells enriched from blood (not recorded which). CDR3 residues: CASSLGAGRQFF. CDR3 sequence (DNA): TGTGCCAGCAGCTTAGGAGCGGGCAGGCAGTTCTTC.